Listed below are T cell receptor beta chains from one sample, sequenced in a study of shared clonotypes between healthy human individuals. The data were produced by immunoSEQ multiplex PCR, yet TCRdb's version contains in-frame clones alone and is incomplete. Here the sample spans around 1.9 million clones, 93% being singletons. Sequenced: naive CD8+ T cells from PBMCs. These receptors were obtained from a man younger than 35 in good health. Some clones in this sample may be carry-over from other donors' samples. CDR3s leave out the opening cysteine and the closing phenylalanine or tryptophan.

v_gene: TRBV7-9
j_gene: TRBJ1-1
CDR3aa: ASSLPGVGRDTEAF

v_gene: TRBV5-6
j_gene: TRBJ1-1
CDR3aa: ASSLVPADEAF

v_gene: TRBV27
j_gene: TRBJ2-1
CDR3aa: ASSLSRSSYNEQF

v_gene: TRBV13
j_gene: TRBJ2-1
CDR3aa: ASSLGSGGYNEQF

v_gene: TRBV29-1
j_gene: TRBJ1-2
CDR3aa: SVEDRARDGYT

v_gene: TRBV5-1
j_gene: TRBJ1-1
CDR3aa: ASSTGPTLNTEAF

v_gene: TRBV11-2
j_gene: TRBJ2-1
CDR3aa: ASSPRVSNEQF

v_gene: TRBV27
j_gene: TRBJ1-1
CDR3aa: ASSPEPARNTEAF

v_gene: TRBV2
j_gene: TRBJ1-6
CDR3aa: ASSGPRGVGHNSPLH

v_gene: TRBV2
j_gene: TRBJ2-1
CDR3aa: ASSGASGSINEQF

v_gene: TRBV15
j_gene: TRBJ2-2
CDR3aa: ATRRNTGELF

v_gene: TRBV7-9
j_gene: TRBJ2-2
CDR3aa: ASSLEAAGNTGELF

v_gene: TRBV4-2
j_gene: TRBJ1-5
CDR3aa: ASSQDRRLDQPQH

v_gene: TRBV11-3
j_gene: TRBJ2-3
CDR3aa: ASSLGSGGGTDTQY

v_gene: TRBV27
j_gene: TRBJ2-1
CDR3aa: ASSLGTMRNEQF

v_gene: TRBV28
j_gene: TRBJ2-2
CDR3aa: ASSLPVGWGTGELF

v_gene: TRBV10-3
j_gene: TRBJ1-2
CDR3aa: AISGQGYGYT

v_gene: TRBV9
j_gene: TRBJ2-3
CDR3aa: ASSVISGDTQY

v_gene: TRBV2
j_gene: TRBJ2-6
CDR3aa: ASHRGAGAGANVLT

v_gene: TRBV7-9
j_gene: TRBJ2-7
CDR3aa: ASSPSYRGLNEQY

v_gene: TRBV7-8
j_gene: TRBJ2-4
CDR3aa: ASSLEGVGEAKNIQY

v_gene: TRBV7-9
j_gene: TRBJ2-3
CDR3aa: ASSLAGTGHPDTQY

v_gene: TRBV28
j_gene: TRBJ1-5
CDR3aa: ASITPGPNQPQH

v_gene: TRBV5-8
j_gene: TRBJ1-5
CDR3aa: ASSFGEAVQPQH